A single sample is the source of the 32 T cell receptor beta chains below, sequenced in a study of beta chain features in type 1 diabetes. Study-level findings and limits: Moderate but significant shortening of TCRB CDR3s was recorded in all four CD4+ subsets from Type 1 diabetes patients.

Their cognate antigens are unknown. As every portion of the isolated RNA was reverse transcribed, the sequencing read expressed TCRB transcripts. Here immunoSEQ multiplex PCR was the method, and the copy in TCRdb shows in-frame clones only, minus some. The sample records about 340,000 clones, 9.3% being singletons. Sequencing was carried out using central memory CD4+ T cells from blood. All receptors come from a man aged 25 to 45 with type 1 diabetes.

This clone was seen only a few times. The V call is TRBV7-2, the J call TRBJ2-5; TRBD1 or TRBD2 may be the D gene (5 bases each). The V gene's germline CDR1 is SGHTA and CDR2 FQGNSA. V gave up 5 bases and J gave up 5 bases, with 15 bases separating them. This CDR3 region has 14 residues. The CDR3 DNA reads TGTGCCAGCAGCCAAGGGTCAGGGACGGAGACCCAGTACTTC. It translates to CASSQGSGTETQYF.

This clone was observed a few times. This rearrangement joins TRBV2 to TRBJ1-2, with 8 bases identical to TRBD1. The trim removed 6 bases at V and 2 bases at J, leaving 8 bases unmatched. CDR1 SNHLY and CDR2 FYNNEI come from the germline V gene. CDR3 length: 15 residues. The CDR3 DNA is TGTGCCAGCAGATCCCGGGACAGGCCCAACTATGGCTACACCTTC. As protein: CASRSRDRPNYGYTF. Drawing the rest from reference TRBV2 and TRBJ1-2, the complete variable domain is EPEVTQTPSHQVTQMGQEVILRCVPISNHLYFYWYRQILGQKVEFLVSFYNNEISEKSEIFDDQFSVERPDGSNFTLKIRSTKLEDSAMYFCASRSRDRPNYGYTFGSGTRLTVV.

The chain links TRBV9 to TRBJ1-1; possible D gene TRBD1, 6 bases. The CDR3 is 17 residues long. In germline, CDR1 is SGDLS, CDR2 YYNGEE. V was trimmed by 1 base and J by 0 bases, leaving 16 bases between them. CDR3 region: CASSVNPYRDMNTEAFF. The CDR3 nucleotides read TGTGCCAGCAGCGTAAACCCTTACAGGGACATGAACACTGAAGCTTTCTTT.

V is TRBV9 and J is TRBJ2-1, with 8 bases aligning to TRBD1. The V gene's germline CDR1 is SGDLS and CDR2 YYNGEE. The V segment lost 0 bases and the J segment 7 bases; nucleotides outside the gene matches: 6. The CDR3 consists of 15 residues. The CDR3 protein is CASSVVGTGGNEQFF. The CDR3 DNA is TGTGCCAGCAGCGTAGTAGGGACAGGAGGGAATGAGCAGTTCTTC.

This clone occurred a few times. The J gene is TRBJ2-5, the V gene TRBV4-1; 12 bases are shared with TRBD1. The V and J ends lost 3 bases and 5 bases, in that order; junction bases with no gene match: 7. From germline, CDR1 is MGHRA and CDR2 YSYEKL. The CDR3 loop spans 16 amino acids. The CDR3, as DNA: TGCGCCAGCAGCCATGGCCCGGGACAGGGGGCCGAGACCCAGTACTTC. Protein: CASSHGPGQGAETQYF.

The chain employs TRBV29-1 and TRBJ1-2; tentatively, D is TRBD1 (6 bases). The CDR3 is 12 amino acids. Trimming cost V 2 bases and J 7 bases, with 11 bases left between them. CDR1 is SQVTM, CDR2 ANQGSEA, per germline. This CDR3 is CSVERAGVGYTF. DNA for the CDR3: TGCAGCGTTGAACGGGCAGGGGTTGGCTACACCTTC.

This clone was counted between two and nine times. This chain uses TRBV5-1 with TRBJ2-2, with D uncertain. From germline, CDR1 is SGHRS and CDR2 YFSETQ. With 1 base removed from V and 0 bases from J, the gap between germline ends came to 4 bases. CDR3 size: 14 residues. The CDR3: CASSLIANTGELFF. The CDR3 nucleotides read TGCGCCAGCAGCTTGATAGCGAACACCGGGGAGCTGTTTTTT.

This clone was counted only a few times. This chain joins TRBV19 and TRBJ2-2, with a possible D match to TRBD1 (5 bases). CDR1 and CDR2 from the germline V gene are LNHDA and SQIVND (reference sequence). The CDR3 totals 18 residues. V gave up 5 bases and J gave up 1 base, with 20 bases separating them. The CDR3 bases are TGTGCCAGTAGTCGGTTCCCAGGGTCTACTTGGAACACCGGGGAGCTGTTTTTT. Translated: CASSRFPGSTWNTGELFF.

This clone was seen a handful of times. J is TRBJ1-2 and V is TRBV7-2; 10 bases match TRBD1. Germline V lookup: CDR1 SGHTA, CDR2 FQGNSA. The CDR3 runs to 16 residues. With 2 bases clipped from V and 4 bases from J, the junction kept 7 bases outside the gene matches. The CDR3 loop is CASSLNPWTGGYGYTF. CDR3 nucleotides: TGTGCCAGCAGCTTAAATCCCTGGACAGGGGGCTATGGCTACACCTTC.

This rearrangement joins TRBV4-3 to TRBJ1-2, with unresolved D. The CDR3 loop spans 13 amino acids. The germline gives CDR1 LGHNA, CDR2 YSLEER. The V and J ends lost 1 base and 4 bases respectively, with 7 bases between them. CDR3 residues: CASSQATGYGYTF. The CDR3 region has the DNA TGCGCCAGCAGCCAAGCGACGGGCTATGGCTACACCTTC.

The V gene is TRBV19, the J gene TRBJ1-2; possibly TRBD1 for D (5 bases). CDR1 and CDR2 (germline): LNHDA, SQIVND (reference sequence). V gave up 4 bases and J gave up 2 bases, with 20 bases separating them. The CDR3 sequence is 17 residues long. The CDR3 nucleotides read TGTGCCAGTAGTACCAACGATCGGAGGGGTGAAAACTATGGCTACACCTTC. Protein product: CASSTNDRRGENYGYTF.

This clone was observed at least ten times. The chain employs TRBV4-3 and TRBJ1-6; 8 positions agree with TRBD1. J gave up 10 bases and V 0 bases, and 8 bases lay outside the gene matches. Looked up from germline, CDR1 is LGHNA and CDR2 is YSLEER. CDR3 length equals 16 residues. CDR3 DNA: TGCGCCAGCAGCCAAGAACAAAGGACAGGGCACTCACCCCTCCACTTT. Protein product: CASSQEQRTGHSPLHF.

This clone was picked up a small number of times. CDR3: CASSHPGRPEKLFF. The CDR3 region has the DNA TGTGCCAGCAGCCACCCGGGACGGCCCGAAAAACTGTTTTTT. The chain carries TRBV7-2 and TRBJ1-4; D possibly corresponds to TRBD1 (5 bases). V dropped 5 bases and J dropped 8 bases, with 15 bases sitting between them. The CDR3 runs to 14 residues. The germline CDR1 and CDR2 sequences are SGHTA and FQGNSA.

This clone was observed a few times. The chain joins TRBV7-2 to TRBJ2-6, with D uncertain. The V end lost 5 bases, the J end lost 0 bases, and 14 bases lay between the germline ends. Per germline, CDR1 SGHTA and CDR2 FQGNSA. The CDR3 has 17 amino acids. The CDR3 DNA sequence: TGTGCCAGCAGCCCATCCGACGCCAGCTCTGGGGCCAACGTCCTGACTTTC. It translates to CASSPSDASSGANVLTF.

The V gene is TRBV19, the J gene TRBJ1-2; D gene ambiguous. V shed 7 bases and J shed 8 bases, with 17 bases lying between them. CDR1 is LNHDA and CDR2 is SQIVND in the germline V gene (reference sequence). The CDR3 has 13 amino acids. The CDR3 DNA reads TGTGCCAGTACCCCGACATGGGAGAGGGGCTACACCTTC. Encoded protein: CASTPTWERGYTF. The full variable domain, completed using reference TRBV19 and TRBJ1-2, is DGGITQSPKYLFRKEGQNVTLSCEQNLNHDAMYWYRQDPGQGLRLIYYSQIVNDFQKGDIAEGYSVSREKKESFPLTVTSAQKNPTAFYLCASTPTWERGYTFGSGTRLTVV.

CDR3 bases: TGTGCCAGCAGCCGGAACGCGGGTAATGAAAAACTGTTTTTT. Its protein is CASSRNAGNEKLFF. The genes are TRBV4-2 and TRBJ1-4; D is undetermined. Germline V CDR1 and CDR2: LGHNA, YNFKEQ. Between the trimmed V and J ends, which lost 4 bases and 4 bases, there was a span of 10 bases. This CDR3 has 14 amino acids.

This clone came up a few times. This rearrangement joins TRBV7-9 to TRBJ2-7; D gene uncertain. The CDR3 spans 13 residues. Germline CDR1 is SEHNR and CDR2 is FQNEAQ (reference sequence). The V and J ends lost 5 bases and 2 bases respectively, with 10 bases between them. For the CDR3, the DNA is TGTGCCAGCAGCCGGACGGATACCTACGAGCAGTACTTC. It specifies CASSRTDTYEQYF.

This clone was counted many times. CDR3 protein: CASSRARGHPYGYTF. CDR3 DNA sequence: TGTGCCAGCAGCCGAGCCAGAGGACATCCCTATGGCTACACCTTC. The chain links TRBV14 to TRBJ1-2; possible D gene TRBD1, 5 bases. In germline, CDR1 is SGHDN, CDR2 FVKESK. The ends were cut back, 4 bases at V and 4 bases at J, with 16 bases in the middle. The CDR3 is 15 amino acids.

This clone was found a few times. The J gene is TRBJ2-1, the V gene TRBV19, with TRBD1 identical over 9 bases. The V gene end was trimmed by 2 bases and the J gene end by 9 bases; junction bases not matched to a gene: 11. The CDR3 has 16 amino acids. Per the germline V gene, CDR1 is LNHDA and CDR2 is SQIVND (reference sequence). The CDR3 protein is CASSIKRGQGPSEQFF. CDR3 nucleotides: TGTGCCAGTAGTATAAAGAGGGGACAGGGACCGAGTGAGCAGTTCTTC. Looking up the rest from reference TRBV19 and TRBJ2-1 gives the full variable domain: DGGITQSPKYLFRKEGQNVTLSCEQNLNHDAMYWYRQDPGQGLRLIYYSQIVNDFQKGDIAEGYSVSREKKESFPLTVTSAQKNPTAFYLCASSIKRGQGPSEQFFGPGTRLTVL.

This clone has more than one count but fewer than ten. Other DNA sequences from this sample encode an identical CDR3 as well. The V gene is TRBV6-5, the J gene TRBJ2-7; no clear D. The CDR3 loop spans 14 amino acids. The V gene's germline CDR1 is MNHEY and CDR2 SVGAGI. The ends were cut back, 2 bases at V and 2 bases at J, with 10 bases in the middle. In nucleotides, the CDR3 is TGTGCCAGCAGTTACGGAAGGCAGACCTACGAGCAGTACTTC. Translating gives CASSYGRQTYEQYF.

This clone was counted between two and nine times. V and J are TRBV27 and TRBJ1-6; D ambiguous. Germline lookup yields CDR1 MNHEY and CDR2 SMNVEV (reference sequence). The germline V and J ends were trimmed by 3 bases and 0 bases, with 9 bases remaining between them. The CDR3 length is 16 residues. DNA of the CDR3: TGTGCCAGCAGTTTGATTGGAAGCTCCTATAATTCACCCCTCCACTTT. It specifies CASSLIGSSYNSPLHF.

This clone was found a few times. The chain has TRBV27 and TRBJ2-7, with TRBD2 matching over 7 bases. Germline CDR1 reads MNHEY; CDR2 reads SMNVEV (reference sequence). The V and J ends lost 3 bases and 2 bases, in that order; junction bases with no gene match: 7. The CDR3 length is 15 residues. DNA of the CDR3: TGTGCCAGCAGTTTTTCGGCTAGCGGAACCTACGAGCAGTACTTC. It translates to CASSFSASGTYEQYF.

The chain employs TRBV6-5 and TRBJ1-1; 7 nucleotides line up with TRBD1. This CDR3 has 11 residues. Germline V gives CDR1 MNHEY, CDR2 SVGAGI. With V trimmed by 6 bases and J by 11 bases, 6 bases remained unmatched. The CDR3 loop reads CASSPDRYAFF. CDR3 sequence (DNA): TGTGCCAGCAGCCCGGACAGGTACGCTTTCTTT.

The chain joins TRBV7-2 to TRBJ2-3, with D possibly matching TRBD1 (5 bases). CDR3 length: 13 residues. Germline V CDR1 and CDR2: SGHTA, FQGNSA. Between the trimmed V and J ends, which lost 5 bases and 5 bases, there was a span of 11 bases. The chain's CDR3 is CASSLSRGDTQYF. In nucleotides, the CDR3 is TGTGCCAGCAGCCTATCTAGGGGAGATACGCAGTATTTT.

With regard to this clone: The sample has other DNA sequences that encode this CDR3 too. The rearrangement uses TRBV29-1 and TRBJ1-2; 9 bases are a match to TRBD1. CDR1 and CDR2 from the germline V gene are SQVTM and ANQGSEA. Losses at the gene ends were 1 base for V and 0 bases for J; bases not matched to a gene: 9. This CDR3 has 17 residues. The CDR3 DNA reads TGCAGCGTTGAAGCCCTTGACAGGGGGGTCACTAACTATGGCTACACCTTC. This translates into CSVEALDRGVTNYGYTF. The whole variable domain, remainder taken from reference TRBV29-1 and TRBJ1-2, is SAVISQKPSRDICQRGTSLTIQCQVDSQVTMMFWYRQQPGQSLTLIATANQGSEATYESGFVIDKFPISRPNLTFSTLTVSNMSPEDSSIYLCSVEALDRGVTNYGYTFGSGTRLTVV.

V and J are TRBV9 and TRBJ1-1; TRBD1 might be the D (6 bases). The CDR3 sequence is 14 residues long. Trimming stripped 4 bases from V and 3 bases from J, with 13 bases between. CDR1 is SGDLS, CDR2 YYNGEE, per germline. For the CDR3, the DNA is TGTGCCAGCAGCCCCCGGGACATACACACTGAAGCTTTCTTT. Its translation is CASSPRDIHTEAFF.

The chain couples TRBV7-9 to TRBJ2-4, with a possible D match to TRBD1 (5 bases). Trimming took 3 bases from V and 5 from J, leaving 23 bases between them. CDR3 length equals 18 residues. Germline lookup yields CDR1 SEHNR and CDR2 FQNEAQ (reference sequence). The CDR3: CASSFGHNPQRYENIQYF. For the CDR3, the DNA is TGTGCCAGCAGCTTCGGACACAATCCCCAGCGCTACGAAAACATTCAGTACTTC.

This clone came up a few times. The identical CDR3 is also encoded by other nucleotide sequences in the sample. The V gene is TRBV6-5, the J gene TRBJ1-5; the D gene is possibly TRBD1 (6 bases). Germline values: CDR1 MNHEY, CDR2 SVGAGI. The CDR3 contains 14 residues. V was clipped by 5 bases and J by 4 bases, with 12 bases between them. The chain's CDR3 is CASSPRQGNQPQHF. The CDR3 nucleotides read TGTGCCAGCAGTCCCAGGCAGGGGAATCAGCCCCAGCATTTT.

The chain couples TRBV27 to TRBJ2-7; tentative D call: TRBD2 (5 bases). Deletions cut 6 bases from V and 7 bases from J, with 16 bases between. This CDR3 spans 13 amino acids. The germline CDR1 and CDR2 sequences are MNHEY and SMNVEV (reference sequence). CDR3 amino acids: CASRITSGTEQYF. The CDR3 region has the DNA TGTGCCAGCAGGATCACGTCGGGAACGGAGCAGTACTTC.

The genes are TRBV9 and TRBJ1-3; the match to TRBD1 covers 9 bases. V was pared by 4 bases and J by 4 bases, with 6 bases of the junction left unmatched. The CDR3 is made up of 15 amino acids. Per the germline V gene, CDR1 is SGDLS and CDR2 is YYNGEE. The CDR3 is CASSTGTGNGNTIYF. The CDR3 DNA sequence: TGTGCCAGCAGCACTGGGACAGGGAACGGAAACACCATATATTTT.

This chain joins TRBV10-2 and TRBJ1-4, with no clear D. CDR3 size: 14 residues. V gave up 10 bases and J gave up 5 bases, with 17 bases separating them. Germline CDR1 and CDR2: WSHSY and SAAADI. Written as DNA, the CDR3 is TGCGCCACCGGACGCGGAACATCGAATGAAAAACTGTTTTTT. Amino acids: CATGRGTSNEKLFF.

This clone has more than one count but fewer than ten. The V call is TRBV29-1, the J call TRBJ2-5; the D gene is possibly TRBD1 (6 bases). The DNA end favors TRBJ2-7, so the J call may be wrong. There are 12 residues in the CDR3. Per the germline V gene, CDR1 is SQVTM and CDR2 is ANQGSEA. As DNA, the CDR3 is TGCAGCGTAACAGGGACCTTCTACGAGCAGTACTTC. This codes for CSVTGTFYEQYF.